This T cell receptor beta chain is drawn from a study of T cell responses to AZD1222 COVID-19 vaccine. Method: immunoSEQ multiplex PCR; TCRdb's copy keeps in-frame clones and lacks some. The table records about 140,000 clones, more than 90% of them present only once. The germline V gene has CDR1 LNHDA and CDR2 SQIVND (reference sequence). V shed 1 base and J 5 bases; nucleotides not matched to a gene: 14. The CDR3 has 18 amino acids. The material sequenced was peripheral blood, taken on day 0 of AZD1222 vaccination. The chain joins TRBV19 to TRBJ1-1, with 9 bases aligning to TRBD1. The clonotype originates from an adult in good health. In DNA form, the CDR3 reads TGTGCCAGTAGTATAGGTTGGCTCCGGGACAGGGTGGGTACTGAAGCTTTCTTT. This sequence encodes CASSIGWLRDRVGTEAFF.